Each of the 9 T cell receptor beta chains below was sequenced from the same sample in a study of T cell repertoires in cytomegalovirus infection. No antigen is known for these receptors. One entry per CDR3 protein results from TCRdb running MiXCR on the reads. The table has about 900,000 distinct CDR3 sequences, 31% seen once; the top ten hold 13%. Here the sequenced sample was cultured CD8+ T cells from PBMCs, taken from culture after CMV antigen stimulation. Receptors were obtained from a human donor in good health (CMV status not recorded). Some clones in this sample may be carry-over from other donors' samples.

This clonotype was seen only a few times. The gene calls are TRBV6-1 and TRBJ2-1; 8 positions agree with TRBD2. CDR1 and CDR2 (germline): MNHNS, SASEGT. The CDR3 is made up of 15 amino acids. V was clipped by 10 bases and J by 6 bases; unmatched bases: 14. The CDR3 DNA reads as TGTGCCACTACCGGACTAGCCCTTTCTTCCAATGAGCAGTTCTTC. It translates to CATTGLALSSNEQFF.

CDR3 in DNA: TGCAGTGCTAGAGATGTTAGCGGGGGGGCATGGGAGCAGTTCTTC. Protein product: CSARDVSGGAWEQFF. This rearrangement joins TRBV20-1 to TRBJ2-1; 11 bases line up with TRBD2. With V trimmed by 0 bases and J by 10 bases, 8 bases remained unmatched. The CDR3 length is 15 residues. CDR1 is DFQATT and CDR2 is SNEGSKA in the germline V gene (reference sequence).

CDR3 nucleotide sequence: TGTGCCACCAGTGGGTGGGACAGGGGGCTCACTGAAGCTTTCTTT. Amino acids: CATSGWDRGLTEAFF. V is TRBV24-1 and J is TRBJ1-1; 12 bases agree with TRBD1. The CDR3 is 15 amino acids. Unmatched junction bases numbered 4, after V lost 5 bases and J lost 4 bases. Germline CDR1 KGHDR, CDR2 SFDVKD.

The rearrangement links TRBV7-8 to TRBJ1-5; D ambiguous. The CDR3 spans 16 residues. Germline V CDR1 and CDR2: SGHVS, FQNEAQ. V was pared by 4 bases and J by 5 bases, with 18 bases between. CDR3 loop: CASSSGSEAGHQPQHF. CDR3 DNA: TGTGCCAGCAGCTCGGGGTCCGAGGCAGGTCATCAGCCCCAGCATTTT. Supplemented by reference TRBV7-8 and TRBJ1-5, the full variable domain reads GAGVSQSPRYKVAKRGQDVALRCDPISGHVSLFWYQQALGQGPEFLTYFQNEAQLDKSGLPSDRFFAERPEGSVSTLKIQRTQQEDSAVYLCASSSGSEAGHQPQHFGDGTRLSIL.

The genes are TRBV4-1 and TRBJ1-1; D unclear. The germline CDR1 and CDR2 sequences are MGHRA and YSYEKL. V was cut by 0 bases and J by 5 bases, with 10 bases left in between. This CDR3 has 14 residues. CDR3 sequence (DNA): TGCGCCAGCAGCCAAGAACCCAGAAATACTGAAGCTTTCTTT. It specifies CASSQEPRNTEAFF.

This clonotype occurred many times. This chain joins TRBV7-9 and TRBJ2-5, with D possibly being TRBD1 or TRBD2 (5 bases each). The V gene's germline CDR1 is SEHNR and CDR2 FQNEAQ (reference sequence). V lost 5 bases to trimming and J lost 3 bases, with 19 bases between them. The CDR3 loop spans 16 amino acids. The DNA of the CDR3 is TGTGCCAGCAGCAGGTCCTATCCGGGGCCCAAAGAGACCCAGTACTTC. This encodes CASSRSYPGPKETQYF.

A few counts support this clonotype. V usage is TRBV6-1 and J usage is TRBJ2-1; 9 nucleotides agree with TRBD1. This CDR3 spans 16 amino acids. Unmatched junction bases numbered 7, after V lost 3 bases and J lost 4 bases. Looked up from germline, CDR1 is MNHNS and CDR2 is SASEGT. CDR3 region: CASSEADRGFYNEQFF. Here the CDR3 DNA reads TGTGCCAGCAGTGAGGCTGACAGGGGGTTTTACAATGAGCAGTTCTTC.

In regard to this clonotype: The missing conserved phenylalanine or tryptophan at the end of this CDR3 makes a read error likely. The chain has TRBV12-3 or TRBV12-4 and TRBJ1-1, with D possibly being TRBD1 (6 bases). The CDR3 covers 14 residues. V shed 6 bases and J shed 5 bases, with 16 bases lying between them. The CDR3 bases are TGTGCCAGCAGGGCCATAACAGGGATAACTGAAGCTTTCTTA. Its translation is CASRAITGITEAFL.

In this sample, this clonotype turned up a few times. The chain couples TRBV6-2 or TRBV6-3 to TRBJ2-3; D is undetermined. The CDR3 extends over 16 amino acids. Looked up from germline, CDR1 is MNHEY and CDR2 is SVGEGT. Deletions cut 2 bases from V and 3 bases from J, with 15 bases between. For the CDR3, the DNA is TGTGCCAGCAGTTACCCAGTTACTCCCCCGACAGATACGCAGTATTTT. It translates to CASSYPVTPPTDTQYF.